The present TCR beta chain was sequenced within a study of T cell clonality in common variable immunodeficiency. The table came from immunoSEQ multiplex PCR; TCRdb's copy has only in-frame clones and leaves some out. The sample counts about 37,000 clones, none seen once; the ten largest own 2.5% to 3.5%. V was cut by 6 bases and J by 0 bases, with 11 bases left in between. The CDR3 sequence is 14 residues long. CDR1 and CDR2 (germline): SEHNR, FQNEAQ (reference sequence). At least ten counts were recorded for this clone. The sequenced fragment ends 3 residues before the CDR3 boundary, so the rest is inferred from the germline J gene.

The clonotype was recovered from a person aged 18-70 years in good health. This chain uses TRBV7-9 with TRBJ1-1, with no clear D. Material for sequencing was peripheral blood mononuclear cells. The CDR3 region is CASSSDKLNTEAFF. Partial CDR3 DNA: TGTGCCAGCAGTTCTGACAAACTGAACACTGAA.